These 30 T cell receptor beta chains were all obtained from the same sample, sequenced in a study of patients and donors after allogeneic stem cell transplantation (dated by TCRdb to the early 2020s). To prepare the library, RT-PCR was applied. Sequencing instrument: NextSeq 550. TCRdb trimmed public reads at Q25 via fastp, called clones via MiXCR and kept in-frame beta chains. Records with the same CDR3 protein are collapsed into one entry carrying the most frequent genes and DNA. The sample yields 150,000 to 200,000 distinct CDR3 sequences; about 24% were counted once. The ten largest clones take up more than 25% of the sample. The sample consisted of blood, either unsorted or a sorted T cell fraction (not recorded which). All receptors come from a human donor who was either an allogeneic HSCT recipient or a stem cell or donor lymphocyte infusion donor (not recorded which). It is not recorded whose cells these are; they may come from a transplant donor.

This clonotype turned up a few times. V usage is TRBV20-1 and J usage is TRBJ1-2; 7 bases align to TRBD1. After removal of 3 bases from V and 2 bases from J, the junction contained 9 bases not matched to a gene. The germline CDR1 and CDR2 sequences are DFQATT and SNEGSKA (reference sequence). The CDR3 contains 15 residues. In DNA, the CDR3 is TGCAGTGCTAGTACTTCCAGGGGGATAAACTATGGCTACACCTTC. This translates into CSASTSRGINYGYTF.

In this sample, this clonotype turned up many times. The chain carries TRBV9 and TRBJ1-1; 8 bases are shared with TRBD1. V dropped 0 bases and J dropped 5; count of bases not matched to a gene: 3. The CDR3 length is 14 residues. Germline CDR1 is SGDLS and CDR2 is YYNGEE. CDR3 region: CASSVDRGRTEAFF. The CDR3 DNA reads TGTGCCAGCAGCGTAGACAGGGGGAGAACTGAAGCTTTCTTT.

This clonotype was counted only a few times. The CDR3 loop reads CSARGLAGGTDTQYF. The CDR3 nucleotides read TGCAGTGCTAGAGGACTAGCGGGAGGCACAGATACGCAGTATTTT. The gene calls are TRBV20-1 and TRBJ2-3, with 12 bases that match TRBD2. Germline CDR1 DFQATT, CDR2 SNEGSKA (reference sequence). This CDR3 has 15 amino acids. J lost 1 base, V lost 1 base, and 0 bases had no gene match.

The gene calls are TRBV15 and TRBJ1-2; D gene ambiguous. This CDR3 is 10 amino acids long. V was clipped by 2 bases and J by 8 bases, with 3 bases between them. The germline CDR1 and CDR2 sequences are LNHNV and YYDKDF (reference sequence). The DNA for the CDR3 is TGTGCCACCAGCAGACGAGGCTACACCTTC. This sequence encodes CATSRRGYTF.

This clonotype was seen more than once but under ten times. J is TRBJ1-1 and V is TRBV27; D call uncertain. V was shortened by 3 bases and J by 6 bases, with 11 bases between the two germline ends. The CDR3 consists of 13 residues. Germline V gene data show CDR1 as MNHEY and CDR2 as SMNVEV (reference sequence). CDR3 residues: CASSFGVYAEAFF. CDR3 nucleotides: TGTGCCAGCAGTTTTGGGGTTTACGCTGAAGCTTTCTTT.

V gene TRBV3-1 combines with J gene TRBJ1-1, with 8 bases fitting TRBD1. Trimming took 6 bases from V and 1 from J; bases not matched to a gene: 4. This CDR3 is 14 amino acids long. Germline V lookup: CDR1 LGHDT, CDR2 YNNKEL (reference sequence). The CDR3 here is CASRSRGRNTEAFF. DNA of the CDR3: TGTGCCAGCAGAAGCAGGGGGCGGAACACTGAAGCTTTCTTT.

There are a few counts of this clonotype. This sequence joins TRBV6-5 and TRBJ2-3; 8 bases fit TRBD1. V shed 5 bases and J 0 bases; nucleotides not matched to a gene: 4. The CDR3 is made up of 15 amino acids. Germline V lookup: CDR1 MNHEY, CDR2 SVGAGI. CDR3 in amino acids: CASSQHRGSTDTQYF. The CDR3 coding sequence is TGTGCCAGCAGTCAACACAGGGGGAGCACAGATACGCAGTATTTT.

This clonotype has just a few counts. This sequence joins TRBV7-9 and TRBJ1-1; D unclear. In germline, CDR1 is SEHNR, CDR2 FQNEAQ (reference sequence). CDR3 length: 11 amino acids. V dropped 7 bases and J dropped 2 bases, with 5 bases sitting between them. CDR3 DNA sequence: TGTGCCAGCAAGCAAAACACTGAAGCTTTCTTT. This codes for CASKQNTEAFF.

This chain joins TRBV18 and TRBJ2-1, with 9 nucleotides matching TRBD1. Looked up from germline, CDR1 is KGHSH and CDR2 is LQKENI. V trimming: 3 bases; J trimming: 10 bases; junction bases outside the gene matches: 7. CDR3 length: 14 amino acids. The CDR3 DNA is TGTGCCAGCTCACCCGGGGACAGGGTCGGGGAGCAGTTCTTC. Its translation: CASSPGDRVGEQFF.

This clonotype has just a few counts. V gene TRBV7-2 combines with J gene TRBJ1-2; 9 bases align to TRBD1. The CDR3 contains 15 residues. Germline assignment: CDR1 SGHTA and CDR2 FQGNSA. V was pared by 4 bases and J by 4 bases, with 7 bases of the junction left unmatched. This chain's CDR3 is CASSSGTGFSYGYTF. CDR3 bases: TGTGCCAGCAGCTCTGGGACAGGGTTTAGCTATGGCTACACCTTC.

This chain connects TRBV21-1 to TRBJ2-7; the D segment call TRBD1 is taken from the table without a DNA check. TRBV21-1 is a documented pseudogene. The CDR3 consists of 17 residues. CDR3 bases: TGTGCCAGCAGCAGCCGGGACGACCACCTCAGAACCTACGAGCAGTACTTC. Encoded protein: CASSSRDDHLRTYEQYF.

This clonotype was seen many times. CDR3 sequence: CSAGGQPQHF. CDR3 nucleotides: TGCAGTGCGGGGGGTCAGCCCCAGCATTTT. The chain recombines TRBV20-1 with TRBJ1-5; a possible D gene is TRBD1 (5 bases). The ends were cut back, 6 bases at V and 6 bases at J, with 6 bases in the middle. Germline assignment: CDR1 DFQATT and CDR2 SNEGSKA (reference sequence). The CDR3 loop spans 10 amino acids.

The chain combines TRBV24-1 with TRBJ2-3, with 9 bases lining up with TRBD2. The CDR3 totals 16 residues. Germline V lookup: CDR1 KGHDR, CDR2 SFDVKD. The V segment lost 9 bases and the J segment 6 bases; nucleotides outside the gene matches: 15. CDR3 coding DNA: TGTGCCACCCTCGAAGGTGGCGGGAGGGCGAAGGATACGCAGTATTTT. It is translated as CATLEGGGRAKDTQYF.

This chain uses TRBV7-9 with TRBJ1-2; D ambiguous. This CDR3 region has 16 residues. The germline V gene encodes CDR1 SEHNR and CDR2 FQNEAQ (reference sequence). The V and J ends lost 5 bases and 0 bases respectively, with 16 bases between them. The CDR3 region has the DNA TGTGCCAGCAGCCGGACGGGCAGGTTAGCTAACTATGGCTACACCTTC. The encoded protein is CASSRTGRLANYGYTF.

There are many counts of this clonotype. CDR3 sequence reads: CASSFGRDQPQHF. CDR3 nucleotides: TGTGCCAGCAGCTTCGGCAGGGACCAGCCCCAGCATTTT. The chain uses TRBV11-1 and TRBJ1-5; D is possibly TRBD1 (5 bases). The CDR3 contains 13 residues. Trimming cost V 3 bases and J 7 bases, with 10 bases left between them. The germline gives CDR1 SGHAT, CDR2 FQDESV (reference sequence).

This clonotype has more than one count but fewer than ten. The genes are TRBV20-1 and TRBJ1-1; D gene unclear. CDR3 length: 12 residues. Trimming pared 4 bases from V and 2 bases from J, leaving 8 bases between. The germline gives CDR1 DFQATT, CDR2 SNEGSKA (reference sequence). CDR3 amino acids: CSAKAPNTEAFF. CDR3 in DNA: TGCAGTGCTAAGGCCCCCAACACTGAAGCTTTCTTT.

The CDR3 spells CASGWETSRVTDTQYF. The DNA for the CDR3 is TGTGCTAGTGGTTGGGAGACTAGTCGGGTTACAGATACGCAGTATTTT. The chain combines TRBV12-5 with TRBJ2-3; D perhaps matches TRBD2 (6 bases). The CDR3 extends over 16 amino acids. V shed 4 bases and J shed 3 bases, with 17 bases lying between them. CDR1 and CDR2 from the germline V gene are LGHNT and FRNRAP.

The chain links TRBV20-1 to TRBJ2-2; D might be TRBD2 (6 bases). Germline V gives CDR1 DFQATT, CDR2 SNEGSKA (reference sequence). This CDR3 comprises 14 residues. Trimming left V 3 bases short and J 7 bases short, with 15 bases between. The CDR3 loop is CSASVPGVGGELFF. CDR3 nucleotide sequence: TGCAGTGCTAGTGTTCCGGGAGTCGGCGGGGAGCTGTTTTTT.

This chain links TRBV9 with TRBJ2-3; D is perhaps TRBD2 (6 bases). Trimming removed 3 bases from V and 4 bases from J, with 15 bases in between. CDR1 is SGDLS, CDR2 YYNGEE, per germline. The CDR3 loop spans 15 amino acids. The CDR3 sequence is CASSANPGGADTQYF. The CDR3 nucleotides read TGTGCCAGCAGCGCAAACCCCGGAGGGGCAGATACGCAGTATTTT.

This clonotype was detected only a few times. Written as DNA, the CDR3 is TGTGCCAGCAGTGTTACAGTCATACGAAACACTGAAGCTTTCTTT. Encoded protein: CASSVTVIRNTEAFF. V gene TRBV6-1 combines with J gene TRBJ1-1, with no clear D. The CDR3 is made up of 15 amino acids. The V and J ends lost 4 bases and 2 bases respectively, with 14 bases between them. Per the germline V gene, CDR1 is MNHNS and CDR2 is SASEGT.

The chain carries TRBV5-5 and TRBJ1-1; D gene unclear. The CDR3 is 14 residues long. Trimming took off 0 bases at V and 0 bases at J, with 6 bases between the two ends. Looked up from germline, CDR1 is SGHKS and CDR2 is YYEKEE (reference sequence). CDR3 amino acids: CASSLDGVNTEAFF. Here the CDR3 DNA reads TGTGCCAGCAGCTTGGATGGAGTGAACACTGAAGCTTTCTTT.

This clonotype was counted at least ten times. The V and J genes are TRBV2 and TRBJ1-1; D unresolved. The CDR3 runs 13 residues. V lost 9 bases and J lost 0, with 11 bases in between. Germline CDR1 SNHLY, CDR2 FYNNEI. CDR3 bases: TGTGCCAGTCACAAGACCATGAACACTGAAGCTTTCTTT. Encoded protein: CASHKTMNTEAFF.

In this sample, this clonotype turned up a few times. The V and J genes are TRBV7-8 and TRBJ1-4; perhaps TRBD1 as D (6 bases). Germline CDR1 and CDR2: SGHVS and FQNEAQ. V gave up 5 bases and J gave up 5 bases, with 15 bases separating them. The CDR3 has 15 residues. CDR3 amino acids: CASSTRDRSNEKLFF. CDR3 in DNA: TGTGCCAGCAGCACGAGAGACAGGTCAAATGAAAAACTGTTTTTT.

The chain recombines TRBV6-6 with TRBJ2-2; D gene uncertain. Between the trimmed V and J ends, which lost 6 bases and 4 bases, there was a span of 6 bases. Germline loops: CDR1 MNHNY, CDR2 SVGAGI (reference sequence). There are 12 residues in the CDR3. The CDR3 DNA sequence: TGTGCCAGCAGCCGTTTCACCGGGGAGCTGTTTTTT. Translation gives CASSRFTGELFF.

The rearrangement joins TRBV29-1 to TRBJ1-5; no reliable D call. There are 14 residues in the CDR3. V lost 5 bases, J lost 0 bases, and 11 bases lay in between. Germline V gives CDR1 SQVTM, CDR2 ANQGSEA. The CDR3 here is CSVIESASNQPQHF. CDR3 coding DNA: TGCAGCGTTATTGAGTCAGCTAGCAATCAGCCCCAGCATTTT.

The chain carries TRBV7-2 and TRBJ2-3, with D possibly being TRBD2 (5 bases). V gave up 5 bases and J gave up 9 bases, with 18 bases separating them. The germline CDR1 and CDR2 sequences are SGHTA and FQGNSA. This CDR3 has 14 amino acids. The CDR3 nucleotides read TGTGCCAGCAGCCCCGGTGCTCTGGAGCGGACGCAGTATTTT. This gives the protein CASSPGALERTQYF.

This clonotype has more than one count but fewer than ten. The V and J genes are TRBV5-1 and TRBJ2-7; 14 positions match TRBD2. CDR1 is SGHRS and CDR2 is YFSETQ in the germline V gene. This CDR3 is 18 amino acids long. V trimming: 3 bases; J trimming: 2 bases; junction bases outside the gene matches: 10. CDR3 in DNA: TGCGCCAGCAGCTCCCAACTCGGGACTAGCGGGGGTCCCTACGAGCAGTACTTC. Protein product: CASSSQLGTSGGPYEQYF.

This clonotype has a handful of counts. J is TRBJ1-2 and V is TRBV5-1; D is unresolved. Germline-derived CDR1 and CDR2 are SGHRS and YFSETQ. Trimming cost V 4 bases and J 0 bases, with 13 bases left between them. This CDR3 is 15 amino acids long. CDR3 nucleotides: TGCGCCAGCAGCCCCCGATATAGCACTAACTATGGCTACACCTTC. It specifies CASSPRYSTNYGYTF.

This clonotype was detected a few times. The chain carries TRBV7-2 and TRBJ1-1; D unresolved. The ends were cut back, 7 bases at V and 0 bases at J, with 3 bases in the middle. This CDR3 spans 11 amino acids. The germline CDR1 and CDR2 sequences are SGHTA and FQGNSA. Here the CDR3 reads CASNMNTEAFF. DNA for the CDR3: TGTGCCAGCAACATGAACACTGAAGCTTTCTTT.

This clonotype has just a few counts. The chain uses TRBV7-6 and TRBJ1-3, with D possibly being TRBD1 (5 bases). The CDR3 runs to 13 residues. The germline V gene has CDR1 SGHVS and CDR2 FNYEAQ. V was shortened by 5 bases and J by 6 bases, with 11 bases between the two germline ends. CDR3 sequence: CASSDGRANTIYF. The CDR3 DNA sequence: TGTGCCAGCAGCGACGGCAGGGCAAACACCATATATTTT.